This TCR beta chain was recorded in a study of T cell responses to AZD1222 COVID-19 vaccine. Profiling relied on immunoSEQ multiplex PCR, and the TCRdb table lists in-frame clones only, not all of them. The sample contains around 150,000 clones, roughly 93% of which appear only once. The germline CDR1 and CDR2 sequences are SGHNT and YYREEE (reference sequence). Trimming removed 3 bases at V and 1 base at J, with 10 bases between. CDR3 size: 14 residues. Sequenced here: peripheral blood, sampled 28 days after the second AZD1222 dose. The V call is TRBV5-4, the J call TRBJ2-5; possibly TRBD2 for D (5 bases). The TCR sequence derives from an adult who received the AZD1222 COVID-19 vaccine. CDR3 sequence reads: CASSSQDSQETQYF. CDR3 coding DNA: TGTGCCAGCAGCTCTCAGGACTCCCAAGAGACCCAGTACTTC.